One sample yielded the 14 T cell receptor beta chains listed below, sequenced in a study of shared T cell receptors in the human thymus. This table comes from immunoSEQ multiplex PCR, and its TCRdb copy is limited to in-frame clones, with some not included. The profile covers about 610,000 clones, with 70% to 90% appearing a single time and approximately 0.01% taken by the ten largest. This sample also belongs to another study, concerning human thymus T cells.

What was sequenced was thymocytes. Every receptor here comes from a boy in the first two years of life with a congenital heart defect.

This clone was seen once. V and J are TRBV4-3 and TRBJ2-4; 9 bases map to TRBD2. V shed 1 base and J 4 bases; nucleotides not matched to a gene: 2. The CDR3 is 15 amino acids. Germline loops: CDR1 LGHNA, CDR2 YSLEER. The CDR3 sequence: CASSQGAGGKNIQYF. CDR3 bases: TGCGCCAGCAGCCAAGGTGCGGGAGGGAAAAACATTCAGTACTTC.

CDR3 nucleotides: TGTGCCAGCAGCTTCGGGTGGACTCCGCATGGTACGCAGTATTTT. This sequence encodes CASSFGWTPHGTQYF. The chain has TRBV7-9 and TRBJ2-3; TRBD2 is a possible D gene (5 bases). The germline V gene encodes CDR1 SEHNR and CDR2 FQNEAQ (reference sequence). V lost 3 bases and J 8 bases, leaving 18 bases between the germline ends. This CDR3 spans 15 amino acids.

This chain links TRBV11-3 with TRBJ1-2; D is undetermined. This CDR3 region has 15 residues. Germline V gene lookup returns CDR1 SGHNT and CDR2 YENEEA. V gave up 4 bases and J gave up 0 bases, with 12 bases separating them. In nucleotides, the CDR3 is TGTGCCAGCAGCTGGGAGGACGGCACTAACTATGGCTACACCTTC. Its protein product is CASSWEDGTNYGYTF.

The chain has TRBV19 and TRBJ1-5; TRBD1 matches 12 bases. V shed 4 bases and J 4 bases; nucleotides not matched to a gene: 14. The CDR3 loop spans 19 amino acids. Germline CDR1 is LNHDA and CDR2 is SQIVND (reference sequence). CDR3 protein: CASSNRDRGPPGINQPQHF. CDR3 DNA: TGTGCCAGTAGTAACCGGGACAGGGGGCCGCCAGGGATAAATCAGCCCCAGCATTTT.

J is TRBJ1-3 and V is TRBV7-8; TRBD1 matches at 11 bases. This CDR3 spans 14 amino acids. V shed 4 bases, J shed 9 bases, and the junction held 5 bases outside the gene matches. Germline loops: CDR1 SGHVS, CDR2 FQNEAQ. The CDR3 nucleotides are TGTGCCAGCAGCTCCCGGGACAGGGGGGGCACCATATATTTT. Residues: CASSSRDRGGTIYF.

This clone was seen a single time. J is TRBJ2-3 and V is TRBV7-2, with TRBD1 matching over 7 bases. The J segment lost 2 bases and the V segment lost 5 bases, leaving 13 bases of the junction unmatched. CDR1 SGHTA and CDR2 FQGNSA come from the germline V gene. The CDR3 length is 17 residues. CDR3 DNA: TGTGCCAGCAGCCAGGAGAGGTCAAGGGGGCCCACAGATACGCAGTATTTT. This sequence encodes CASSQERSRGPTDTQYF.

The rearrangement links TRBV11-3 to TRBJ2-5; 10 positions agree with TRBD2. CDR3 length: 18 amino acids. Germline values: CDR1 SGHNT, CDR2 YENEEA. Trimming cost V 3 bases and J 4 bases; bases outside gene matches: 14. CDR3 DNA: TGTGCCAGCAGCTTGACCCTCCTTCTAGCGGGAGTGGTAGAGACCCAGTACTTC. Translation gives CASSLTLLLAGVVETQYF.

The chain combines TRBV7-8 with TRBJ2-7, with 8 bases identical to TRBD1. V dropped 6 bases and J dropped 6; count of bases not matched to a gene: 7. The CDR3 is 13 residues long. Germline V gene lookup returns CDR1 SGHVS and CDR2 FQNEAQ. CDR3 protein: CASREDRDGEQYF. Written as DNA, the CDR3 is TGTGCCAGCAGAGAGGACAGGGACGGCGAGCAGTACTTC.

The chain is built from TRBV4-1 and TRBJ2-5; TRBD2 matches at 13 bases. Unmatched junction bases numbered 11, after V lost 5 bases and J lost 5 bases. CDR1 and CDR2 (germline): MGHRA, YSYEKL. CDR3 length: 17 residues. CDR3 loop: CASSIPTSGRAGETQYF. In nucleotides, the CDR3 is TGCGCCAGCAGCATCCCTACTAGCGGGAGGGCCGGGGAGACCCAGTACTTC.

CDR3 in amino acids: CASSPPLREVRNEQFF. In DNA, the CDR3 is TGTGCCAGCTCACCACCGCTGCGGGAGGTCCGGAATGAGCAGTTCTTC. The V call is TRBV18, the J call TRBJ2-1; 8 nucleotides align to TRBD2. CDR3 size: 16 residues. Germline CDR1 is KGHSH and CDR2 is LQKENI. V shed 0 bases and J 7 bases; nucleotides not matched to a gene: 8.

The chain couples TRBV6-1 to TRBJ2-7, with 9 bases lining up with TRBD1. This CDR3 is 15 amino acids long. The V gene's germline CDR1 is MNHNS and CDR2 SASEGT. J lost 2 bases, V lost 5 bases, and 7 bases had no gene match. DNA for the CDR3: TGTGCCAGCAGTCCTTCATGGACAGGGGCCTACGAGCAGTACTTC. Its translation: CASSPSWTGAYEQYF.

The J gene is TRBJ2-2, the V gene TRBV6-5; D is unclear. V dropped 0 bases and J dropped 4 bases, with 9 bases sitting between them. The CDR3 has 15 amino acids. Looked up from germline, CDR1 is MNHEY and CDR2 is SVGAGI. CDR3 sequence: CASSYSSSITGELFF. CDR3 DNA: TGTGCCAGCAGTTACTCGAGTTCAATCACCGGGGAGCTGTTTTTT.

The chain carries TRBV28 and TRBJ1-5; TRBD1 might be the D (5 bases). There are 13 residues in the CDR3. Germline-derived CDR1 and CDR2 are MDHEN and SYDVKM. V lost 6 bases, J lost 8 bases, and 14 bases lay in between. The CDR3 DNA reads TGTGCCAGCAGCTATGGGGGGTGGGAGCCCCAGCATTTT. Encoded protein: CASSYGGWEPQHF.

The chain couples TRBV4-1 to TRBJ1-4, with 8 bases identical to TRBD1. The CDR3 runs 15 residues. CDR1 MGHRA and CDR2 YSYEKL come from the germline V gene. Trimming took 4 bases from V and 4 from J; bases not matched to a gene: 5. The chain's CDR3 is CASSPRGRDNEKLFF. The CDR3 nucleotides are TGCGCCAGCAGCCCCAGGGGGCGGGATAATGAAAAACTGTTTTTT.